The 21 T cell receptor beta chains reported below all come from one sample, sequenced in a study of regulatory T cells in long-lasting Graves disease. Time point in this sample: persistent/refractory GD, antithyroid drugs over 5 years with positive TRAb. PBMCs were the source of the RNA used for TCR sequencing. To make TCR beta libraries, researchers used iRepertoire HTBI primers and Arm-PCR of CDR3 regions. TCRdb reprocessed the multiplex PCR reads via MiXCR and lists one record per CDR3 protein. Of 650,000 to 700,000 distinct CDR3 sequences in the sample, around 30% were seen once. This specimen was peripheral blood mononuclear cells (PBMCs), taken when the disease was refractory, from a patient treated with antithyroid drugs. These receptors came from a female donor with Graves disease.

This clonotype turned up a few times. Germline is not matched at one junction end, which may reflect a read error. CDR3 region: CASSYSAGRGEKLFF. CDR3 nucleotides: TGTGCCAGCAGTTACTCGGCCGGCAGAGGTGAAAAACTGTTTTTT. The rearrangement joins TRBV6-4 to TRBJ1-4, with D unclear. This CDR3 spans 15 amino acids. Per the germline V gene, CDR1 is MRHNA and CDR2 is SNTAGT.

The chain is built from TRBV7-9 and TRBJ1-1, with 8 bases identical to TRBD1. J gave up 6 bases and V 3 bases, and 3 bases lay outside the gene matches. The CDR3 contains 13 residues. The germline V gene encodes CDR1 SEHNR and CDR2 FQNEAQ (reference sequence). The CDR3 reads CASSLDRVAEAFF. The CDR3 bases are TGTGCCAGCAGCTTGGACAGGGTGGCTGAAGCTTTCTTT. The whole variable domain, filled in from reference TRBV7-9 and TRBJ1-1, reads DTGVSQNPRHKITKRGQNVTFRCDPISEHNRLYWYRQTLGQGPEFLTYFQNEAQLEKSRLLSDRFSAERPKGSFSTLEIQRTEQGDSAMYLCASSLDRVAEAFFGQGTRLTVV.

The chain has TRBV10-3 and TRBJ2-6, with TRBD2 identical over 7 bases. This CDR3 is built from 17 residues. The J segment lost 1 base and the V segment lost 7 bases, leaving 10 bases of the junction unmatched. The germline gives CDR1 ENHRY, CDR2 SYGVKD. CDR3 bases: TGTGCCATCAACCATGGGGGGGTCGATTCTGGGGCCAACGTCCTGACTTTC. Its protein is CAINHGGVDSGANVLTF.

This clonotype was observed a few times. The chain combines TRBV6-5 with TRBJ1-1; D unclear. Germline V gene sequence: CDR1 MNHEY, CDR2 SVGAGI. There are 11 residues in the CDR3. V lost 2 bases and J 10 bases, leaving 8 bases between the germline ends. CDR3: CASSYKAAAFF. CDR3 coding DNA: TGTGCCAGCAGTTACAAAGCAGCAGCTTTCTTT.

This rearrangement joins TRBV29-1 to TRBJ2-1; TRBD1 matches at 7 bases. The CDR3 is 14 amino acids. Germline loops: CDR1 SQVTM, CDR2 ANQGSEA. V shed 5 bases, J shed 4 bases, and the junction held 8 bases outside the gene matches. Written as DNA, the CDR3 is TGCAGCGTTAAGGGGACAGATCATTACAATGAGCAGTTCTTC. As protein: CSVKGTDHYNEQFF.

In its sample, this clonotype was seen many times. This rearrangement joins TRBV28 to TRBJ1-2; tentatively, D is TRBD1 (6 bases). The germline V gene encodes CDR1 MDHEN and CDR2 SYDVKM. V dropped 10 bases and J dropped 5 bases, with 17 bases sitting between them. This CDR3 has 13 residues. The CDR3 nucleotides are TGTGCCACGACCGACAGGAAGGGATATGGCTACACCTTC. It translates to CATTDRKGYGYTF.

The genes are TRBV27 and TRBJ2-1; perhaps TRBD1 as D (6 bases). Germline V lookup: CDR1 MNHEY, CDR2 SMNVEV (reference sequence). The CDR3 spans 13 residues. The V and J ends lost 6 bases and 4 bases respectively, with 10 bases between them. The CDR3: CASSNTGYNEQFF. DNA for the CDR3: TGTGCCAGCAGCAATACAGGGTACAATGAGCAGTTCTTC.

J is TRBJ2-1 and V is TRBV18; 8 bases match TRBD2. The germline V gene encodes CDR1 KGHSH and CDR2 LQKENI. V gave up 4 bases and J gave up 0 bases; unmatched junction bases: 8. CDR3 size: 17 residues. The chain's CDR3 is CASSRYSGTSSYNEQFF. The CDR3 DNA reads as TGTGCCAGCTCACGATACTCCGGGACTAGCTCCTACAATGAGCAGTTCTTC.

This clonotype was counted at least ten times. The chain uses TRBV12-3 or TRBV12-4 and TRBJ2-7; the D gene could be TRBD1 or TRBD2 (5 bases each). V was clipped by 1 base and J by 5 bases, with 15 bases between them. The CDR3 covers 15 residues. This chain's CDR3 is CASSLGAGSSHEQYF. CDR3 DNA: TGTGCCAGCAGTTTAGGGGCAGGGAGTTCTCACGAGCAGTACTTC.

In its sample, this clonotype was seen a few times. CDR3 coding DNA: TGTGCCAGCAGTTTCTCCAGCGAGGAGACCCAGTACTTC. This translates into CASSFSSEETQYF. V gene TRBV12-3 or TRBV12-4 combines with J gene TRBJ2-5; D is ambiguous. V was trimmed by 3 bases and J by 5 bases, leaving 10 bases between them. The CDR3 totals 13 residues.

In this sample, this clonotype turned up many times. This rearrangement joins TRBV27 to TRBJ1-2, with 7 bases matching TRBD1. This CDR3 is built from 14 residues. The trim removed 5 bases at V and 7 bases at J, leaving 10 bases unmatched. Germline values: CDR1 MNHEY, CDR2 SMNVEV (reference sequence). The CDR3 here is CASSPLGGLGGYTF. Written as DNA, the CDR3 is TGTGCCAGCAGTCCCCTAGGGGGCTTGGGTGGCTACACCTTC.

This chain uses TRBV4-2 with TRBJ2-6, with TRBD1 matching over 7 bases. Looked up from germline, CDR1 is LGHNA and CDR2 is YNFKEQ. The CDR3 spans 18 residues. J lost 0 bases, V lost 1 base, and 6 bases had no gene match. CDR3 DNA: TGTGCCAGCAGCCAAGGGACGGGACAGATCTCTGGGGCCAACGTCCTGACTTTC. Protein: CASSQGTGQISGANVLTF.

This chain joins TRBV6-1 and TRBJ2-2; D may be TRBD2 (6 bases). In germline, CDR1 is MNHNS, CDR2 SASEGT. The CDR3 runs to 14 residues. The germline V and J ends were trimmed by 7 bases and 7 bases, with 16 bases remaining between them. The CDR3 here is CASISTSTGGELFF. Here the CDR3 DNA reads TGTGCCAGCATATCAACTAGCACCGGCGGGGAGCTGTTTTTT.

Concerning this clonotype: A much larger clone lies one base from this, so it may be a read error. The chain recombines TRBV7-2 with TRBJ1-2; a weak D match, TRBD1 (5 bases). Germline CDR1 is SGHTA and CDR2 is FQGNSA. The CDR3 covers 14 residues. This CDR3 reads CAGSLGQGMVGYTF. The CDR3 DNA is TGTGCCGGCAGCTTAGGCCAGGGAATGGTGGGCTACACCTTC.

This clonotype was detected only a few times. CDR3 nucleotides: TGTGCCATCAGTGTTGAGGGCCCTGGGGCCAACGTCCTGACTTTC. Amino acid sequence: CAISVEGPGANVLTF. The V gene is TRBV10-3, the J gene TRBJ2-6, with a possible D match to TRBD2 (5 bases). Germline assignment: CDR1 ENHRY and CDR2 SYGVKD. The CDR3 loop spans 15 amino acids. V lost 4 bases and J 2 bases, leaving 9 bases between the germline ends.

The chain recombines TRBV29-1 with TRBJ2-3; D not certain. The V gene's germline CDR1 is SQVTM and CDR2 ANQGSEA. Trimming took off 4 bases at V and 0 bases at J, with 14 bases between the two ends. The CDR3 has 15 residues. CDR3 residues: CSVAPGITSTDTQYF. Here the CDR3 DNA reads TGCAGCGTTGCCCCGGGCATAACTAGCACAGATACGCAGTATTTT.

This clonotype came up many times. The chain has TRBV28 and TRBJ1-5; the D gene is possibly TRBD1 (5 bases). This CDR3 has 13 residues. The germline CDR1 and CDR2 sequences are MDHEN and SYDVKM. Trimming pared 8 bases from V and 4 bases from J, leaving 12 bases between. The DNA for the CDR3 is TGTGCCAGCGAACCCGGGGCAAATCAGCCCCAGCATTTT. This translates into CASEPGANQPQHF.

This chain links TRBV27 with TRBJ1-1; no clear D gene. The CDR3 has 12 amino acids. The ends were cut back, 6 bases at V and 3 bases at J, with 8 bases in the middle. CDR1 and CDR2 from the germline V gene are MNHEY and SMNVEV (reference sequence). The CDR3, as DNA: TGTGCCAGCAGCCCCGGATACACTGAAGCTTTCTTT. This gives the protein CASSPGYTEAFF.

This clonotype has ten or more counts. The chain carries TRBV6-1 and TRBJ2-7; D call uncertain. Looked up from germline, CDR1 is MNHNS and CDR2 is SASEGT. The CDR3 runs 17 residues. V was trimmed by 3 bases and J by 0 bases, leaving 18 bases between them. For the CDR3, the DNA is TGTGCCAGCAGTGATCGGCAAGGCACCGAGAGCTCCTACGAGCAGTACTTC. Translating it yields CASSDRQGTESSYEQYF.

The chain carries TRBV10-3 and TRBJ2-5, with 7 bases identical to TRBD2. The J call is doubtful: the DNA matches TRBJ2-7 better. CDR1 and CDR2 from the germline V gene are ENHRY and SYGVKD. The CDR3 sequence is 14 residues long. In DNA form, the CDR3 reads TGTGCCATCAATGATGGGGGAGGGGCCTACGAGCAGTACTTC. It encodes CAINDGGGAYEQYF.

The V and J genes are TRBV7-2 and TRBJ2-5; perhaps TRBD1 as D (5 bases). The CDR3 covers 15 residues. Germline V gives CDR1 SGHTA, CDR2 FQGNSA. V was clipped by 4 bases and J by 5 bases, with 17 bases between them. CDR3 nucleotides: TGTGCCAGCAGCTCAGATAGGGGAAGGTGGGAGACCCAGTACTTC. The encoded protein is CASSSDRGRWETQYF.